This T cell receptor (beta chain) was recovered during a study of CD8 T cells in Susac syndrome. Sequencing of TCR beta was undertaken in CD8+ and CD4+ T cells derived from blood. The multiple sclerosis control cohort comprised treatment-naive individuals presenting with stable or active relapsing-remitting disease. It was with random hexamers that 0.5 to 1 ug RNA was reverse transcribed. Amplification of TCR beta CDR3 spanned 54 Vbeta and 13 Jbeta via immunoSEQ multiplex PCR. TCRdb processed the immunoSEQ multiplex PCR reads anew with MiXCR; each CDR3 protein has one entry. The table lists fewer than 350,000 distinct CDR3 sequences, roughly 85% of them singletons, with around 0.2% in the top ten. V was clipped by 8 bases and J by 2 bases, with 19 bases between them. The CDR3 totals 15 residues. From germline, CDR1 is MDHEN and CDR2 SYDVKM.

This receptor was identified in a human donor with multiple sclerosis. The genes are TRBV28 and TRBJ2-7; TRBD2 is a possible D gene (6 bases). The source material was CD8+ T cells from PBMCs. The CDR3 sequence is CASWPRRDLAYEQYF. CDR3 nucleotides: TGTGCCAGCTGGCCACGGCGGGACTTGGCCTACGAGCAGTACTTC. Based on the CDR3 plus reference TRBV28 and TRBJ2-7, the full variable domain is DVKVTQSSRYLVKRTGEKVFLECVQDMDHENMFWYRQDPGLGLRLIYFSYDVKMKEKGDIPEGYSVSREKKERFSLILESASTNQTSMYLCASWPRRDLAYEQYFGPGTRLTVT.